This is a list of T cell receptor beta chains from one sample in a study of vaccination effects on CD4 cells after COVID-19. Antigen specificity for these receptors is unknown. The method was immunoSEQ multiplex PCR; TCRdb's version includes in-frame clones alone and lacks a portion of them. The data show approximately 50,000 clones, approximately 75% seen once. Source: CD4+ T cells from PBMCs cultured with HCoV-OC43 spike peptides, taken before COVID-19 vaccination. The source is a human donor who received a COVID-19 vaccine. CDR3s include the opening cysteine and the closing phenylalanine or tryptophan. Fields, in order: D gene, V gene, clone size, J gene, CDR3 DNA, CDR3 protein. The D gene is left open where the match is weak. Some rows mark clone size as missing; the rest say once, few, many or name a class of expanded clone.

D: NA; V: TRBV4-1; size: NA; J: TRBJ1-5; DNA: TGCGCCAGCAGCCAAGCGGGCAGCAATCAGCCCCAGCATTTT; CDR3: CASSQAGSNQPQHF
D: NA; V: TRBV7-2; size: NA; J: TRBJ1-2; DNA: TGTGCCAGCAGCCCCGCCAGGAATACTGGCTACACCTTC; CDR3: CASSPARNTGYTF
D: NA; V: TRBV7-9; size: NA; J: TRBJ2-6; DNA: TGTGCCAGCAGAGACTCTGGGGCCAACGTCCTGACTTTC; CDR3: CASRDSGANVLTF
D: TRBD2; V: TRBV7-6; size: NA; J: TRBJ2-5; DNA: TGTGCCAGCAGCTTAGAGTTCGGCGGGGGTTCTCTTTCCCAGTACTTC; CDR3: CASSLEFGGGSLSQYF
D: TRBD1; V: TRBV6-5; size: few; J: TRBJ1-2; DNA: TGTGCCAGCAGGGGGACAGGGGCGAACTATGGCTACACCTTC; CDR3: CASRGTGANYGYTF
D: NA; V: TRBV3-1/TRBV3-2; size: NA; J: TRBJ1-2; DNA: TGTGCCAGCAGCCAACGGGCGGCAGCTAACTATGGCTACACCTTC; CDR3: CASSQRAAANYGYTF
D: TRBD1; V: TRBV7-8; size: NA; J: TRBJ2-5; DNA: TGTGCCAGCAGCTTAAGGGACAGCCAAGAGACCCAGTACTTC; CDR3: CASSLRDSQETQYF
D: NA; V: TRBV15; size: NA; J: TRBJ1-4; DNA: TGTGCCACCAGCAGAGATCTGGGGGCCACAATGGCGGATGAAAAACTGTTTTTT; CDR3: CATSRDLGATMADEKLFF
D: NA; V: TRBV18; size: NA; J: TRBJ1-1; DNA: TGTGCCAGCTCACCTAGATCAGGGGTGAGCGGCACTGAAGCTTTCTTT; CDR3: CASSPRSGVSGTEAFF
D: NA; V: TRBV7-2; size: NA; J: TRBJ2-1; DNA: TGTGCCAGCAGCTCTTGGGGTGAGCAGTTCTTC; CDR3: CASSSWGEQFF
D: NA; V: TRBV5-1; size: NA; J: TRBJ2-2; DNA: TGCGCCAGCAGCTTGGTGGCAGACACCGGGGAGCTGTTTTTT; CDR3: CASSLVADTGELFF
D: NA; V: TRBV6-5; size: NA; J: TRBJ2-5; DNA: TGTGCCAGCAGTTACTCGGGGGCGTTGTGGAGAGAGACCCAGTACTTC; CDR3: CASSYSGALWRETQYF
D: NA; V: TRBV21-1; size: NA; J: TRBJ1-5; DNA: TGTGCCAGCAGCAACGTAGGGGACAGGGAAAATCAGCCCCAGCATTTT; CDR3: CASSNVGDRENQPQHF
D: TRBD1; V: TRBV5-1; size: NA; J: TRBJ1-2; DNA: TGCGCCAGCAGCACGGGACAGGGTACATATGGCTACACCTTC; CDR3: CASSTGQGTYGYTF
D: TRBD1; V: TRBV27; size: NA; J: TRBJ1-1; DNA: TGTGCCAGCAGTGAATCCGGGACAGCGAACACTGAAGCTTTCTTT; CDR3: CASSESGTANTEAFF
D: NA; V: TRBV30; size: NA; J: TRBJ2-3; DNA: TGTGCCTGGAGTGTATTCCTGTCCACAGATAGCACAGATACGCAGTATTTT; CDR3: CAWSVFLSTDSTDTQYF
D: TRBD1; V: TRBV5-1; size: NA; J: TRBJ2-6; DNA: TGCGCCAGCAGCCACCGTTCGGCAGGGGGTACAGGGGTCCTGACTTTC; CDR3: CASSHRSAGGTGVLTF
D: NA; V: TRBV11-2; size: few; J: TRBJ1-2; DNA: TGTGCCAGCAGCTTAGTAAACTATGGCTACACCTTC; CDR3: CASSLVNYGYTF
D: NA; V: TRBV18; size: NA; J: TRBJ1-3; DNA: TGTGCCAGCTCACCACCTCAAGTATCTGGAAACACCATATATTTT; CDR3: CASSPPQVSGNTIYF
D: NA; V: TRBV19; size: once; J: TRBJ2-2; DNA: TGTGCCAGTAGTAAATCACTAGGGATCACCGGGGAGCTGTTTTTT; CDR3: CASSKSLGITGELFF
D: TRBD2; V: TRBV18; size: NA; J: TRBJ2-4; DNA: TGTGCCAGCTCACCTCCAGGGAGGGGAGACATTCAGTACTTC; CDR3: CASSPPGRGDIQYF
D: NA; V: TRBV5-1; size: NA; J: TRBJ1-1; DNA: TGCGCCAGCAGCCCGGGATGGGGCACTGAAGCTTTCTTT; CDR3: CASSPGWGTEAFF
D: TRBD1; V: TRBV5-1; size: NA; J: TRBJ2-3; DNA: TGCGCCAGCAGTCGGAAACAGGGGGCAGATACGCAGTATTTT; CDR3: CASSRKQGADTQYF
D: NA; V: TRBV3-1/TRBV3-2; size: NA; J: TRBJ2-4; DNA: TGTGCCAGCAGCCGGAGCGGAAACATTCAGTACTTC; CDR3: CASSRSGNIQYF
D: NA; V: TRBV5-4; size: NA; J: TRBJ2-1; DNA: TGTGCCAGCAGCTTGGATACTGGGACCTACAATGAGCAGTTCTTC; CDR3: CASSLDTGTYNEQFF
D: NA; V: TRBV6-2/TRBV6-3; size: NA; J: TRBJ1-2; DNA: TGTGCCAGCAGTTGGTTTCTGCAGAATGGCTACACCTTC; CDR3: CASSWFLQNGYTF
D: TRBD1; V: TRBV6-2/TRBV6-3; size: NA; J: TRBJ1-5; DNA: TGTGCCAGCAGTTACGCCCGGGGGACAGGGAGTCAGCCCCAGCATTTT; CDR3: CASSYARGTGSQPQHF
D: TRBD1; V: TRBV24-1; size: NA; J: TRBJ2-1; DNA: TGTGCCACCAGTGACCCTGGACAGGGGCTAAATGAGCAGTTCTTC; CDR3: CATSDPGQGLNEQFF
D: NA; V: TRBV4-2; size: few; J: TRBJ1-2; DNA: TGTGCCAGCAGCCAAGACGACGGAAGATATGGCTACACCTTC; CDR3: CASSQDDGRYGYTF
D: NA; V: TRBV19; size: NA; J: TRBJ1-4; DNA: TGTGCCAGTAACGGACAGCTGTATGAAAAACTGTTTTTT; CDR3: CASNGQLYEKLFF
D: NA; V: TRBV7-2; size: NA; J: TRBJ1-5; DNA: TGTGCCAGCAGCCGCGGGAGGGAGGGCAATCAGCCCCAGCATTTT; CDR3: CASSRGREGNQPQHF
D: TRBD1; V: TRBV19; size: once; J: TRBJ2-4; DNA: TGTGCCAGTAGTAGCCGACAGGGGGCCCACATTCAGTACTTC; CDR3: CASSSRQGAHIQYF
D: NA; V: TRBV6-2/TRBV6-3; size: NA; J: TRBJ1-5; DNA: TGTGCCAGCAGTTTACGGGGAGAAGGCAATCAGCCCCAGCATTTT; CDR3: CASSLRGEGNQPQHF
D: TRBD1; V: TRBV18; size: NA; J: TRBJ2-3; DNA: TGTGCCAGCTCACCAAGGACAGGGTCAGATACGCAGTATTTT; CDR3: CASSPRTGSDTQYF
D: NA; V: TRBV14; size: NA; J: TRBJ2-3; DNA: TGTGCCAGCAGCCAAGAACTGAGGGCAGGTACGCAGTATTTT; CDR3: CASSQELRAGTQYF